This T cell receptor (beta chain) stems from a study of CD8+CD57+ T cells in acquired aplastic anemia. The TCR beta profiling, which covered VDJ combination and CDR3 sequence, was carried out using genomic DNA as the template. TCRdb itself ran the reads through MiXCR, one entry per CDR3 protein. The repertoire includes around 190,000 distinct CDR3 sequences, approximately 48% of them detected once, and 13% sits in the top ten. Individuals selected for sequencing had exhibited CD8+CD57+ cell expansion on flow cytometry. Every one of the patients had aplastic anemia (severe, acquired). Per the germline V gene, CDR1 is LNHDA and CDR2 is SQIVND (reference sequence). This CDR3 is built from 10 residues. The ends were cut back, 9 bases at V and 4 bases at J, with 6 bases in the middle.

Sequencing was performed on sorted CD4+, CD8+, or CD8+CD57+ T cells (not recorded which) from PBMCs. This sequence was found in a human donor with aplastic anemia. The chain couples TRBV19 to TRBJ1-1; D call uncertain. The CDR3 sequence is CASKRTEAFF. The CDR3 region has the DNA TGTGCCAGCAAGCGCACTGAAGCTTTCTTT.